These 31 T cell receptor beta chains came from one sample sequenced in a study of regulatory T cells in long-lasting Graves disease (dated by TCRdb to the early 2020s). The time point label, read with the paper, signifies: newly diagnosed GD, antithyroid drugs for less than 3 months. For both TCR sequencing and RNA sequencing, RNA was extracted from PBMCs using TRIzol. The library was prepared using multiplex PCR. Sequencing was carried out with an Illumina HiSeq 4000. To build TCR beta libraries, CDR3 regions were amplified by Arm-PCR using iRepertoire HTBI primers. In TCRdb, the public reads were trimmed at Q25 with fastp and aligned with MiXCR, with productive beta chains retained. One record per CDR3 amino acid sequence lists the most common genes and DNA. The sample data list some 460,000 distinct CDR3 sequences, and 15% to 20% of these were observed just once. The top ten constitute 10% to 15% of the sample.

The data were also submitted as part of a second study, on T cells in Graves' hyperthyroidism and ophthalmopathy.

The material was peripheral blood mononuclear cells (PBMCs), obtained at new diagnosis, from a patient treated with antithyroid drugs. These receptor sequences come from a man aged 35-49 years with Graves disease. Donor details come from another sample of the same person, matched by shared clones.

V is TRBV7-9 and J is TRBJ2-1; 9 bases are shared with TRBD1. J lost 6 bases, V lost 5 bases, and 11 bases had no gene match. Germline CDR1 is SEHNR and CDR2 is FQNEAQ (reference sequence). This CDR3 contains 16 residues. The CDR3 sequence: CASSQLRDRDSNEQFF. The DNA of the CDR3 is TGTGCCAGCAGCCAACTCCGGGACAGGGACAGCAATGAGCAGTTCTTC.

This chain links TRBV28 with TRBJ2-7, with TRBD1 matching 7 bases. V shed 6 bases, J shed 4 bases, and the junction held 3 bases outside the gene matches. This CDR3 contains 12 residues. Germline lookup yields CDR1 MDHEN and CDR2 SYDVKM. As DNA, the CDR3 is TGTGCCAGCAGGGTGACAGGGTACGAGCAGTACTTC. Its translation: CASRVTGYEQYF.

Notes on this clonotype: This likely came from a read error, as a far larger clone is one base away. This chain uses TRBV3-1 with TRBJ2-1; D is undetermined. Between the trimmed V and J ends, which lost 4 bases and 10 bases, there was a span of 14 bases. Germline V CDR1 and CDR2: LGHDT, YNNKEL (reference sequence). There are 13 residues in the CDR3. The CDR3 reads CASSPRLIYEQFF. For the CDR3, the DNA is TGTGCCAGCAGCCCTAGGTTGATCTACGAGCAGTTCTTC.

This clonotype was picked up a small number of times. A junction boundary mismatches the germline segment, possibly from a read error. The genes are TRBV24-1 and TRBJ2-6; D gene ambiguous. The CDR3 is 13 residues long. Per germline, CDR1 KGHDR and CDR2 SFDVKD. Here the CDR3 DNA reads TGTGCCACCAGTGATCCTGGAGCCAACGTCCTGACTTTC. Amino acids: CATSDPGANVLTF.

This clonotype has ten or more counts. V gene TRBV3-1 combines with J gene TRBJ2-1; D is possibly TRBD1 (5 bases). The V end was cut by 2 bases, the J end by 7 bases, with 6 bases between. CDR1 LGHDT and CDR2 YNNKEL come from the germline V gene (reference sequence). This CDR3 spans 12 amino acids. CDR3 in amino acids: CASSQSGNEQFF. The DNA for the CDR3 is TGTGCCAGCAGCCAATCAGGGAATGAGCAGTTCTTC.

The table lists this clonotype with a few counts. This chain uses TRBV25-1 with TRBJ2-1; no reliable D call. With 5 bases removed from V and 0 bases from J, the gap between germline ends came to 20 bases. CDR1 is MGHDK and CDR2 is SYGVNS in the germline V gene. This CDR3 comprises 18 residues. CDR3 sequence reads: CASSRALDEYDSYNEQFF. In DNA, the CDR3 is TGTGCCAGCAGTCGGGCCTTGGACGAGTATGACTCCTACAATGAGCAGTTCTTC.

A few counts support this clonotype. This sequence joins TRBV12-5 and TRBJ2-1; TRBD1 or TRBD2 may be the D gene (6 bases each). This CDR3 comprises 12 residues. The germline V and J ends were trimmed by 6 bases and 8 bases, with 11 bases remaining between them. The V gene's germline CDR1 is LGHNT and CDR2 FRNRAP. CDR3 protein: CASGPRGDEQFF. As DNA, the CDR3 is TGTGCTAGTGGCCCGAGGGGGGATGAGCAGTTCTTC.

This clonotype was counted at least ten times. The gene calls are TRBV6-1 and TRBJ1-4; D is undetermined. CDR1 and CDR2 from the germline V gene are MNHNS and SASEGT. There are 14 residues in the CDR3. The V gene lost 4 bases and the J gene lost 8 bases, with 14 bases spanning the gap. CDR3 DNA: TGTGCCAGCAGTGGCATGGGAACCGCGGAAAAACTGTTTTTT. Residues: CASSGMGTAEKLFF.

This clonotype occurred once. A read error may account for a junction end that differs from germline. The chain carries TRBV5-1 and TRBJ2-2; 8 nucleotides align to TRBD2. This CDR3 has 17 amino acids. The germline CDR1 and CDR2 sequences are SGHRS and YFSETQ. The DNA of the CDR3 is TGCGCCAGCAGCTTATGGCAGCGGGAGTTCGACACCGGGGGGCTGTTTTTT. Protein: CASSLWQREFDTGGLFF.

This clonotype was observed many times. This rearrangement joins TRBV2 to TRBJ2-5; D not certain. With 7 bases removed from V and 2 bases from J, the gap between germline ends came to 20 bases. Germline values: CDR1 SNHLY, CDR2 FYNNEI. This CDR3 spans 16 amino acids. The CDR3 loop is CASIILRTALQETQYF. For the CDR3, the DNA is TGTGCCAGCATCATACTCCGAACAGCCCTTCAAGAGACCCAGTACTTC.

This clonotype has at least ten counts. V usage is TRBV28 and J usage is TRBJ1-4; no clear D gene. V was trimmed by 6 bases and J by 0 bases, leaving 8 bases between them. CDR3 length: 14 residues. Germline CDR1 and CDR2: MDHEN and SYDVKM. CDR3 sequence: CASSEITTNEKLFF. The CDR3 DNA reads TGTGCCAGCAGCGAAATAACAACTAATGAAAAACTGTTTTTT.

This clonotype turned up a few times. This rearrangement joins TRBV7-3 to TRBJ2-1; possibly TRBD1 or TRBD2 for D (5 bases each). The CDR3 covers 15 residues. Trimming stripped 5 bases from V and 4 bases from J, with 15 bases between. The germline CDR1 and CDR2 sequences are SGHTA and FQGTGA. The CDR3 DNA is TGTGCCAGCAGCAAACCGGGACGCGGATACAATGAGCAGTTCTTC. Its protein product is CASSKPGRGYNEQFF.

This clonotype turned up a few times. CDR3 coding DNA: TGCAGCGCTACCGAGGGCGCAGAGACCCAGTACTTC. Translation gives CSATEGAETQYF. The chain joins TRBV29-1 to TRBJ2-5, with a weak D call TRBD2 (5 bases). The CDR3 extends over 12 amino acids. Trimming stripped 7 bases from V and 4 bases from J, with 13 bases between. Per the germline V gene, CDR1 is SQVTM and CDR2 is ANQGSEA.

This clonotype has ten or more counts. This sequence joins TRBV12-5 and TRBJ1-5, with TRBD1 matching 7 bases. The CDR3 totals 13 residues. V was clipped by 5 bases and J by 11 bases; unmatched bases: 9. Germline CDR1 LGHNT, CDR2 FRNRAP. In DNA, the CDR3 is TGTGCTAGTGGTCGGGACAGCCAAGCGGCCCAGCATTTT. This gives the protein CASGRDSQAAQHF.

This clonotype has a count of ten or more. V gene TRBV29-1 combines with J gene TRBJ2-1; 11 bases are shared with TRBD2. CDR1 and CDR2 from the germline V gene are SQVTM and ANQGSEA. J was trimmed by 5 bases and V by 5 bases; bases with no gene match: 8. This CDR3 has 15 residues. The CDR3 DNA follows: TGCAGCGTTACACCGGGACTAGCGGTTAACAATGAGCAGTTCTTC. Its protein is CSVTPGLAVNNEQFF.

This clonotype was counted many times. The CDR3 loop is CAWGPTVLGLSTQYF. The CDR3 bases are TGTGCCTGGGGGCCCACAGTATTGGGACTATCGACCCAGTACTTC. The chain combines TRBV30 with TRBJ2-5, with TRBD2 matching over 7 bases. Germline assignment: CDR1 GTSNPN and CDR2 SVGIG (reference sequence). The junction had 16 bases not matched to a gene; V was cut back by 5 bases and J by 7 bases. The CDR3 consists of 15 residues.

The V gene is TRBV28, the J gene TRBJ2-1; 14 bases are shared with TRBD2. V gave up 5 bases and J gave up 1 base; unmatched junction bases: 7. The CDR3 runs 18 residues. The germline CDR1 and CDR2 sequences are MDHEN and SYDVKM. This CDR3 reads CASSQGTSGRASYNEQFF. Written as DNA, the CDR3 is TGTGCCAGCAGTCAAGGGACTAGCGGGAGAGCTTCCTACAATGAGCAGTTCTTC.

This clonotype was observed a handful of times. The chain carries TRBV14 and TRBJ2-7; TRBD2 agrees at 8 bases. V trimming: 3 bases; J trimming: 5 bases; junction bases outside the gene matches: 6. Germline V CDR1 and CDR2: SGHDN, FVKESK. The CDR3 is 14 amino acids. The CDR3: CASSQLAGRDEQYF. CDR3 nucleotide sequence: TGTGCCAGCAGCCAGCTGGCCGGGAGGGACGAGCAGTACTTC.

This clonotype has at least ten counts. The genes are TRBV20-1 and TRBJ2-3; a weak D match, TRBD1 (5 bases). The CDR3 has 16 residues. Germline CDR1 reads DFQATT; CDR2 reads SNEGSKA (reference sequence). V gave up 0 bases and J gave up 3 bases, with 16 bases separating them. The CDR3 sequence: CSARDLGPGITDTQYF. Here the CDR3 DNA reads TGCAGTGCTAGAGATCTTGGGCCAGGGATAACAGATACGCAGTATTTT.

This clonotype was counted ten times or more. The genes are TRBV20-1 and TRBJ2-7; 11 nucleotides align to TRBD2. Unmatched junction bases numbered 11, after V lost 5 bases and J lost 2 bases. Germline CDR1 is DFQATT and CDR2 is SNEGSKA (reference sequence). This CDR3 is built from 16 residues. CDR3 region: CSAGTGFSGRAYEQYF. DNA of the CDR3: TGCAGTGCTGGGACAGGGTTTAGCGGGAGGGCCTACGAGCAGTACTTC.

At least ten counts were recorded for this clonotype. The rearrangement joins TRBV3-1 to TRBJ2-7; D ambiguous. CDR1 is LGHDT and CDR2 is YNNKEL in the germline V gene (reference sequence). The CDR3 loop spans 14 amino acids. Trimming took off 1 base at V and 2 bases at J, with 9 bases between the two ends. The CDR3 bases are TGTGCCAGCAGCCAAGTGGTCCAAGCCTACGAGCAGTACTTC. Its translation: CASSQVVQAYEQYF.

This clonotype was recorded many times. V and J are TRBV24-1 and TRBJ2-4; tentatively, D is TRBD1 (6 bases). Germline CDR1 and CDR2: KGHDR and SFDVKD. The CDR3 consists of 19 residues. The V and J ends lost 3 bases and 0 bases respectively, with 20 bases between them. CDR3 bases: TGTGCCACCAGTGATCGCGGACAGTGGGGTGAGGTAGCCAAAAACATTCAGTACTTC. It encodes CATSDRGQWGEVAKNIQYF.

This clonotype was recorded only once. The chain employs TRBV6-1 and TRBJ1-5, with D possibly being TRBD1 (6 bases). The germline V gene has CDR1 MNHNS and CDR2 SASEGT. V was clipped by 7 bases and J by 7 bases, with 11 bases between them. This CDR3 is built from 12 residues. The CDR3: CASNRERQPQHF. For the CDR3, the DNA is TGTGCCAGCAACAGGGAACGGCAGCCCCAGCATTTT.

This clonotype was seen only a few times. This clone may be a read error of a much larger clone one base away. V and J are TRBV5-1 and TRBJ2-2, with 7 bases fitting TRBD2. This CDR3 region has 19 residues. CDR1 SGHRS and CDR2 YFSETQ come from the germline V gene. V trimming: 6 bases; J trimming: 0 bases; junction bases outside the gene matches: 17. The CDR3 DNA reads TGCGCCAGCAAACCGGGACTAACGGGAGTCTTCGCGAACACCGGGGAGCTGTTTTTT. It encodes CASKPGLTGVFANTGELFF.

This clonotype was recorded many times. This rearrangement joins TRBV30 to TRBJ1-1; D is unresolved. The CDR3 covers 12 residues. V shed 3 bases and J shed 5 bases, with 10 bases lying between them. Germline CDR1 reads GTSNPN; CDR2 reads SVGIG (reference sequence). CDR3 DNA: TGTGCCTGGAGAGGTGGGGTTACTGAAGCTTTCTTT. Protein sequence: CAWRGGVTEAFF.

This clonotype came up many times. V and J are TRBV5-1 and TRBJ2-7; possibly TRBD1 or TRBD2 for D (5 bases each). V gave up 3 bases and J gave up 2 bases, with 12 bases separating them. The germline gives CDR1 SGHRS, CDR2 YFSETQ. The CDR3 has 14 amino acids. The DNA for the CDR3 is TGCGCCAGCAGCTCATTAGGGACCGCCTACGAGCAGTACTTC. Protein product: CASSSLGTAYEQYF.

This clonotype was counted at least ten times. The CDR3 loop reads CSAKSGRELETQYF. The CDR3 nucleotides read TGCAGTGCCAAAAGCGGGAGGGAGTTGGAGACCCAGTACTTC. The J gene is TRBJ2-5, the V gene TRBV20-1; 10 nucleotides line up with TRBD2. Germline CDR1 DFQATT, CDR2 SNEGSKA (reference sequence). With 6 bases clipped from V and 5 bases from J, the junction kept 9 bases outside the gene matches. The CDR3 length is 14 residues.

Turning to this clonotype: It may be a read error: a sequence one base away is much more abundant. The chain links TRBV2 to TRBJ2-7; 8 nucleotides line up with TRBD1. There are 16 residues in the CDR3. From germline, CDR1 is SNHLY and CDR2 FYNNEI. The CDR3 spells CASTPRAGTGAYKQYF. CDR3 bases: TGTGCCAGCACCCCCAGGGCGGGGACAGGTGCCTACAAGCAGTACTTC.

With respect to this clonotype: This likely came from a read error, as a far larger clone is one base away. This chain connects TRBV20-1 to TRBJ2-3; TRBD2 agrees at 10 bases. The DNA matches TRBJ2-7 better at its end, which makes the J call doubtful. Germline-derived CDR1 and CDR2 are DFQATT and SNEGSKA (reference sequence). The length of the CDR3 is 15 residues. The CDR3 DNA reads as TGCAGTGCTCTTCTTGGACTAGCGGCCCCCTGCGAGCAGTACTTC. Translating it yields CSALLGLAAPCEQYF.

This clonotype was recorded once. This chain links TRBV6-6 with TRBJ1-5; D perhaps matches TRBD1 (5 bases). The V gene's germline CDR1 is MNHNY and CDR2 SVGAGI (reference sequence). There are 13 residues in the CDR3. The V gene lost 0 bases and the J gene lost 10 bases, with 10 bases spanning the gap. The CDR3 nucleotides are TGTGCCAGCAGTTACTCCACGGGGCACCCCCAGCATTTT. It is translated as CASSYSTGHPQHF.

The chain joins TRBV12-3 or TRBV12-4 to TRBJ1-4; no clear D. The CDR3 runs 15 residues. The V end was cut by 7 bases, the J end by 4 bases, with 16 bases between. The CDR3 protein is CASKKGGNRNEKLFF. The CDR3 nucleotides are TGTGCCAGCAAGAAAGGAGGGAACCGTAATGAAAAACTGTTTTTT.